Given below is one T cell receptor beta chain in context. What it binds is unknown. The data originate from a study of OX40 agonist ivuxolimab in advanced cancers. V was cut by 4 bases and J by 2 bases, with 14 bases left in between. CDR3 length: 15 residues. Germline CDR1 reads LNHDA; CDR2 reads SQIVND (reference sequence). Findings of the study overall: Antigen specificity was not determined for the expanded peripheral T cells. On average, CD8+ T cells showed a greater number of expanded clones than CD4+.

Clones were sequenced by immunoSEQ multiplex PCR, and TCRdb holds only the in-frame ones, with some missing. The repertoire holds approximately 52,000 clones, with 79% as singletons. The TCR originated in an adult with an advanced solid tumor such as melanoma, head and neck, liver or kidney cancer. The J gene is TRBJ1-1, the V gene TRBV19; possibly TRBD1 for D (5 bases). The sequencing here drew on CD4+ or CD8+ T cells sorted from blood, taken in a trial of the OX40 agonist ivuxolimab. The CDR3 nucleotides read TGTGCCAGTAGTACGCCCGGGGCGAGAAACACTGAAGCTTTCTTT. It codes for CASSTPGARNTEAFF. The full variable domain, in which reference TRBV19 and TRBJ1-1 provide the parts outside the CDR3, is DGGITQSPKYLFRKEGQNVTLSCEQNLNHDAMYWYRQDPGQGLRLIYYSQIVNDFQKGDIAEGYSVSREKKESFPLTVTSAQKNPTAFYLCASSTPGARNTEAFFGQGTRLTVV.